A selection of T cell receptor beta chains follows, all from one sample in a study of blood T cells in healthy people across ages. TCRdb passed the 5' RACE reads through MiXCR, listing each CDR3 protein once. The sample consists of about 570,000 distinct CDR3 sequences, about 25% of them appearing once. The sequenced sample consisted of blood. Receptors were obtained from a woman between 65 and 79 years old in good health. The CDR3 runs from the conserved cysteine through the conserved F or W. D genes are given only for firm matches. Clone size is shown for a subset of rows, as once, few, many or a class of expanded clone.

CDR3 protein,CDR3 DNA,J gene,V gene,clone size,D gene
CASNSGTGGSYEQYF,TGTGCCAGCAATTCCGGGACAGGGGGCTCCTACGAGCAGTACTTC,TRBJ2-7,TRBV6-1,few,TRBD1
CASSLSGPYGYTF,TGTGCCAGCAGTTTATCGGGACCTTATGGCTACACCTTC,TRBJ1-2,TRBV28,.,.
CASSPRLAGFYNEQFF,TGTGCCAGCAGTCCTCGACTAGCGGGGTTCTACAATGAGCAGTTCTTC,TRBJ2-1,TRBV7-8,.,TRBD2
CASSLMGLQSDGYTF,TGTGCCAGCAGCTTAATGGGCTTACAGTCGGATGGCTACACCTTC,TRBJ1-2,TRBV7-3,few,.
CSASSTGDEQYF,TGCAGTGCTAGTTCTACAGGGGACGAGCAGTACTTC,TRBJ2-7,TRBV20-1,.,TRBD1
CASSVGRPPQNTIYF,TGTGCCAGCAGCGTGGGTCGGCCTCCTCAAAACACCATATATTTT,TRBJ1-3,TRBV7-2,few,.
CASSHSSGSSYNEQFF,TGTGCCAGCAGTCACTCATCGGGGAGCTCCTACAATGAGCAGTTCTTC,TRBJ2-1,TRBV6-2/TRBV6-3,few,.
CATMASGGADTQYF,TGTGCCACCATGGCTAGCGGGGGAGCAGATACGCAGTATTTT,TRBJ2-3,TRBV24-1,few,TRBD2
CASRGTGGNEQFF,TGTGCCAGCAGGGGGACAGGGGGGAATGAGCAGTTCTTC,TRBJ2-1,TRBV12-3/TRBV12-4,.,TRBD1
CASSLIGQAALF,TGTGCCAGCAGCCTAATCGGACAGGCGGCCCTCTTT,TRBJ1-1,TRBV3-1,.,TRBD1
CASSFLRGSEKLFF,TGTGCCAGCAGTTTTTTGCGGGGGTCTGAAAAACTGTTTTTT,TRBJ1-4,TRBV27,.,.
CASWAWTSTGELFF,TGTGCCAGTTGGGCCTGGACTTCTACCGGGGAGCTGTTTTTT,TRBJ2-2,TRBV6-5,few,.
CATSRDGGNYGYTF,TGTGCCACCAGCAGAGATGGCGGAAACTATGGCTACACCTTC,TRBJ1-2,TRBV15,few,.
CATSGNNEQFF,TGTGCCACCAGTGGCAACAATGAGCAGTTCTTC,TRBJ2-1,TRBV24-1,few,.
CSARRTSGSRAETQCF,TGCAGTGCCCGGCGGACTAGCGGGTCCCGTGCGGAGACCCAGTGCTTC,TRBJ2-5,TRBV20-1,.,TRBD2
CSANTGGASDEQYF,TGCAGTGCCAACACAGGGGGCGCAAGCGACGAGCAGTACTTC,TRBJ2-7,TRBV20-1,once,TRBD1
CASSFLRAEQYF,TGTGCCAGCAGTTTCCTCCGGGCCGAGCAGTACTTC,TRBJ2-7,TRBV12-3/TRBV12-4,few,.
CSARAPPTGFTEAFF,TGCAGTGCTAGGGCCCCCCCGACAGGTTTCACTGAAGCTTTCTTT,TRBJ1-1,TRBV20-1,few,.
CASRGRSTAGEAFF,TGTGCCAGCAGGGGGAGGTCGACGGCGGGTGAAGCTTTCTTT,TRBJ1-1,TRBV7-2,.,.
CASSFGFAQQYF,TGTGCCAGCAGTTTTGGGTTCGCTCAGCAGTACTTC,TRBJ2-5,TRBV12-3/TRBV12-4,few,.
CASSSPLALQETQYF,TGTGCCAGCAGCTCACCTCTAGCGTTACAAGAGACCCAGTACTTC,TRBJ2-5,TRBV7-9,.,.
CASSLSPAGGYEQYF,TGTGCCAGCAGTTTATCGCCGGCAGGGGGCTACGAGCAGTACTTC,TRBJ2-7,TRBV27,.,TRBD1
CAIMSSGNTIYF,TGTGCCATAATGAGCTCTGGAAACACCATATATTTT,TRBJ1-3,TRBV10-3,.,.
CASSQPTGGGEKLFF,TGTGCCAGCAGCCAACCGACAGGGGGCGGAGAAAAACTGTTTTTT,TRBJ1-4,TRBV3-1,.,TRBD1
CASSPAGLAETQYF,TGTGCCAGCAGCCCCGCGGGACTAGCGGAGACCCAGTACTTC,TRBJ2-5,TRBV7-3,.,TRBD2
CSAVSGPSNEQFF,TGCAGCGCCGTATCGGGGCCGAGTAATGAGCAGTTCTTC,TRBJ2-1,TRBV29-1,.,.
CASSKRTSGDQETQYF,TGTGCCAGTAGCAAGAGGACTAGCGGGGATCAAGAGACCCAGTACTTC,TRBJ2-5,TRBV19,few,TRBD2
CASNTRGQPTSGEQYF,TGTGCCAGCAACACCCGGGGACAGCCCACCTCTGGCGAGCAGTACTTC,TRBJ2-7,TRBV6-4,.,TRBD1
CASSRSTESGNTEAFF,TGTGCCAGCAGTCGTTCCACAGAGTCGGGGAACACTGAAGCTTTCTTT,TRBJ1-1,TRBV6-1,.,.
CAIRGQGDYEQYF,TGTGCCATCCGGGGACAGGGAGATTACGAGCAGTACTTC,TRBJ2-7,TRBV10-3,.,TRBD1
CASSQDWDRGSLDYGYTF,TGTGCCAGCAGCCAAGATTGGGACAGGGGATCTCTCGACTATGGCTACACCTTC,TRBJ1-2,TRBV3-1,.,TRBD1
CASRISGLRNTIYF,TGTGCCAGCAGGATATCCGGGCTGCGGAACACCATATATTTT,TRBJ1-3,TRBV12-3/TRBV12-4,few,.
CASSLRASGAYNEQFF,TGTGCCAGCAGCTTAAGGGCTAGCGGGGCCTACAATGAGCAGTTCTTC,TRBJ2-1,TRBV7-2,few,TRBD2
CAWRVGLGTEAFF,TGTGCCTGGAGGGTTGGCCTAGGGACTGAAGCTTTCTTT,TRBJ1-1,TRBV30,few,.
CASSQEGLGVAEAFF,TGTGCCAGCAGCCAAGAGGGGTTGGGGGTGGCTGAAGCTTTCTTT,TRBJ1-1,TRBV3-1,many,.
CASSDGVRGGSYNEQFF,TGTGCCAGCAGTGATGGTGTTCGGGGGGGGTCCTACAATGAGCAGTTCTTC,TRBJ2-1,TRBV2,few,TRBD2
CSAGGTRGWTDTQYF,TGCAGTGCGGGCGGGACTCGGGGTTGGACAGATACGCAGTATTTT,TRBJ2-3,TRBV20-1,.,.
CASSLGTSGGAYRETQYF,TGTGCCAGCAGCTTAGGGACTAGCGGGGGGGCCTATAGAGAGACCCAGTACTTC,TRBJ2-5,TRBV5-4,.,TRBD2
CASSLGARTQYF,TGTGCCAGCAGTTTGGGGGCTAGAACGCAGTATTTT,TRBJ2-3,TRBV12-3/TRBV12-4,few,.
CVGSPQREETQYF,TGTGTCGGCTCACCACAAAGAGAAGAGACCCAGTACTTC,TRBJ2-5,TRBV18,.,.
CSVVKFRGDGNEQYF,TGCAGCGTTGTGAAATTCAGGGGGGATGGGAACGAGCAGTACTTC,TRBJ2-7,TRBV29-1,.,.
CASRTYTYGYTF,TGTGCCAGCCGGACATACACCTATGGCTACACCTTC,TRBJ1-2,TRBV19,.,.
CASSLTAGNTGELFF,TGTGCCAGCAGCTTGACAGCCGGGAACACCGGGGAGCTGTTTTTT,TRBJ2-2,TRBV5-5,.,.
CASSLDQSAQYF,TGTGCCAGCAGCTTGGATCAGTCGGCGCAGTATTTT,TRBJ2-3,TRBV7-9,.,.
CASSRGRSFSGEPFF,TGCGCCAGCAGCCGCGGACGCAGCTTCAGTGGGGAGCCGTTTTTT,TRBJ2-2,TRBV4-3,.,.
CASSLQANYGYTF,TGTGCCAGCAGTCTACAGGCTAACTATGGCTACACCTTC,TRBJ1-2,TRBV12-3/TRBV12-4,few,.
CASSGSGAGELFF,TGTGCCAGCAGCGGTTCGGGCGCCGGGGAGCTGTTTTTT,TRBJ2-2,TRBV6-4,.,.
CASSLGLGQINEKLFF,TGTGCCAGCAGCTTAGGACTGGGACAGATCAATGAAAAACTGTTTTTT,TRBJ1-4,TRBV7-8,few,TRBD1
CASSLSMAVGMDEQFF,TGTGCCAGCAGCTTATCCATGGCCGTAGGTATGGATGAGCAGTTCTTC,TRBJ2-1,TRBV11-2,few,.
CSAREASQGARNEQYF,TGCAGTGCTAGAGAAGCATCCCAGGGGGCGCGGAACGAGCAGTACTTC,TRBJ2-7,TRBV20-1,few,TRBD1
CASSRQGARIQTQYF,TGTGCCAGCAGTAGACAGGGGGCGCGTATACAGACCCAGTACTTC,TRBJ2-5,TRBV6-1,.,TRBD1
CSASPGINTGELFF,TGCAGTGCTAGCCCTGGGATTAACACCGGGGAGCTGTTTTTT,TRBJ2-2,TRBV20-1,few,.
CASSSPPAGNYEQYF,TGTGCCAGCAGTAGCCCTCCGGCGGGGAACTACGAGCAGTACTTC,TRBJ2-7,TRBV12-3/TRBV12-4,.,.